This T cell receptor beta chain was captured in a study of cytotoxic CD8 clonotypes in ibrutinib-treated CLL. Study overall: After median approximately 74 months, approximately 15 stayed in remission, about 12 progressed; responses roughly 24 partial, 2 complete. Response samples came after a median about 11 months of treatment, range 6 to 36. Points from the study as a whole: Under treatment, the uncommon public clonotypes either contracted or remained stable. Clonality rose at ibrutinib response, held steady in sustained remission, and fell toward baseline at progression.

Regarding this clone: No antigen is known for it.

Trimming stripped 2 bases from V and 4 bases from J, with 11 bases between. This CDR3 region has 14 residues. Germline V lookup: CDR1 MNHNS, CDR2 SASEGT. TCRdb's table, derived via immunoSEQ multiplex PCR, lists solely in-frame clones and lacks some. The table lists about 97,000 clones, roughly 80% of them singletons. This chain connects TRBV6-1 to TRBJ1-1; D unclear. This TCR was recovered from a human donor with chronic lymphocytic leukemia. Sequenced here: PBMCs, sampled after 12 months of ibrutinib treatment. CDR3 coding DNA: TGTGCCAGCAGTGAAACGGACGGGAGCACTGAAGCTTTCTTT. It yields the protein CASSETDGSTEAFF.